Each of the 18 T cell receptor beta chains below was sequenced from the same sample in a study of OX40 agonist ivuxolimab in advanced cancers. Assay: immunoSEQ multiplex PCR; the TCRdb copy retains only in-frame clones and omits some. Among some 71,000 clones listed, around 82% were seen once. Sample: CD4+ or CD8+ T cells sorted from blood, taken in a trial of the OX40 agonist ivuxolimab. These TCRs come from an adult with an advanced solid tumor such as melanoma, head and neck, liver or kidney cancer.

V usage is TRBV6-1 and J usage is TRBJ2-7; 11 bases are a match to TRBD1. In germline, CDR1 is MNHNS, CDR2 SASEGT. The ends lost 11 bases at V and 0 bases at J; junction bases unmatched: 6. There are 14 residues in the CDR3. CDR3 sequence reads: CASEGQGGSYEQYF. CDR3 DNA: TGTGCCTCGGAGGGACAGGGGGGCTCCTACGAGCAGTACTTC.

The CDR3 bases are TGTGCCAGCAGCGGCGGACAGGGATACTCACCCCTCCACTTT. It is translated as CASSGGQGYSPLHF. The V and J genes are TRBV5-4 and TRBJ1-6; TRBD1 matches at 8 bases. Germline loops: CDR1 SGHNT, CDR2 YYREEE (reference sequence). Germline trimming cut 4 bases from V and 10 bases from J; bases unmatched to any gene: 7. The CDR3 runs to 14 residues.

The chain carries TRBV7-2 and TRBJ2-6, with 7 bases fitting TRBD1. The V gene end was trimmed by 5 bases and the J gene end by 0 bases; junction bases not matched to a gene: 10. Germline CDR1 SGHTA, CDR2 FQGNSA. This CDR3 spans 18 amino acids. CDR3 in DNA: TGTGCCAGCAGCGCCAACACAGGGGCCGGCTCTGGGGCCAACGTCCTGACTTTC. This sequence encodes CASSANTGAGSGANVLTF.

V usage is TRBV18 and J usage is TRBJ2-2; D ambiguous. Trimming took off 2 bases at V and 4 bases at J, with 8 bases between the two ends. The CDR3 has 14 residues. CDR1 KGHSH and CDR2 LQKENI come from the germline V gene. The CDR3 protein is CASSPGDRTGELFF. The CDR3 DNA reads TGTGCCAGCTCACCAGGGGATCGCACCGGGGAGCTGTTTTTT. Drawing the rest from reference TRBV18 and TRBJ2-2, the complete variable domain is NAGVMQNPRHLVRRRGQEARLRCSPMKGHSHVYWYRQLPEEGLKFMVYLQKENIIDESGMPKERFSAEFPKEGPSILRIQQVVRGDSAAYFCASSPGDRTGELFFGEGSRLTVL.

This clone is a singleton in its sample. The genes are TRBV5-1 and TRBJ2-7; the match to TRBD1 covers 7 bases. Germline V gives CDR1 SGHRS, CDR2 YFSETQ. This CDR3 has 15 amino acids. Trimming at V came to 4 bases and at J to 2 bases, leaving 9 bases not matched to a gene. Written as DNA, the CDR3 is TGCGCCAGCAGCCAAAGACAGGGCCTGACCTACGAGCAGTACTTC. Its protein is CASSQRQGLTYEQYF.

The chain links TRBV5-3 to TRBJ1-3, with D tentatively TRBD1 (6 bases). TRBV5-3 is marked as an open reading frame, function uncertain. The CDR3 contains 16 residues. Trimming shortened V by 0 bases and J by 0 bases, and 10 bases separated the two germline ends. In DNA form, the CDR3 reads TGTGCCAGAAGCTTGGCGGACAGAGACTCTGGAAACACCATATATTTT. Amino acids: CARSLADRDSGNTIYF.

The chain has TRBV5-8 and TRBJ2-6; D unresolved. Germline CDR1 is SGHTS and CDR2 is YDEGEE. V gave up 2 bases and J gave up 0 bases, with 6 bases separating them. The CDR3 sequence is 15 residues long. The chain's CDR3 is CASSFGFSGANVLTF. The CDR3 DNA reads TGTGCCAGCAGCTTTGGTTTCTCTGGGGCCAACGTCCTGACTTTC.

V gene TRBV30 combines with J gene TRBJ2-5; D ambiguous. The J call may not be correct, given that the DNA end is closer to TRBJ2-7. The CDR3 sequence is 12 residues long. Germline CDR1 GTSNPN, CDR2 SVGIG (reference sequence). The CDR3 nucleotides read TGTGCCTGGAGTTCGTCGGGTTACGAGCAGTACTTC. It translates to CAWSSSGYEQYF.

In the case of this clone: This sample also contains other DNA sequences that code for the same CDR3. This chain connects TRBV18 to TRBJ2-2; D uncertain. V was cut by 3 bases and J by 4 bases, with 3 bases left in between. The CDR3 runs 12 residues. Germline V lookup: CDR1 KGHSH, CDR2 LQKENI. The CDR3 here is CASSPTTGELFF. In DNA form, the CDR3 reads TGTGCCAGCTCACCGACCACCGGGGAGCTGTTTTTT.

For the CDR3, the DNA is TGTGCCATCAGTGGGGGGGTTCGGGAGACCCAGTACTTC. It is translated as CAISGGVRETQYF. This chain uses TRBV10-3 with TRBJ2-5; a possible D gene is TRBD2 (6 bases). V lost 4 bases and J lost 5, with 11 bases in between. The CDR3 consists of 13 residues. Germline CDR1 and CDR2: ENHRY and SYGVKD.

The chain combines TRBV11-2 with TRBJ2-5; maybe TRBD1 (6 bases). The CDR3 contains 16 residues. V was trimmed by 2 bases and J by 5 bases, leaving 18 bases between them. The V gene's germline CDR1 is SGHAT and CDR2 FQNNGV. The CDR3 loop reads CASSLRLIGQGETQYF. CDR3 bases: TGTGCCAGCAGCTTAAGGTTAATCGGCCAGGGGGAGACCCAGTACTTC. Full variable domain (outside the CDR3, taken from reference TRBV11-2 and TRBJ2-5): EAGVAQSPRYKIIEKRQSVAFWCNPISGHATLYWYQQILGQGPKLLIQFQNNGVVDDSQLPKDRFSAERLKGVDSTLKIQPAKLEDSAVYLCASSLRLIGQGETQYFGPGTRLLVL.

V is TRBV6-5 and J is TRBJ2-2, with D possibly called TRBD1 or TRBD2 (5 bases each). Germline CDR1 MNHEY, CDR2 SVGAGI. Between the trimmed V and J ends, which lost 3 bases and 7 bases, there was a span of 9 bases. The CDR3 consists of 13 residues. The CDR3 DNA follows: TGTGCCAGCAGTTATCATGGGGGCGGGGAGCTGTTTTTT. Its protein product is CASSYHGGGELFF.

The CDR3 spells CASSAPGQANSPLHF. The CDR3 DNA follows: TGTGCCAGCAGCGCCCCGGGACAGGCGAATTCACCCCTCCACTTT. The chain recombines TRBV9 with TRBJ1-6; TRBD1 agrees at 8 bases. Germline V CDR1 and CDR2: SGDLS, YYNGEE. The junction had 6 bases not matched to a gene; V was cut back by 3 bases and J by 7 bases. CDR3 length: 15 residues.

The chain uses TRBV5-5 and TRBJ1-4, with D possibly matching TRBD1 (6 bases). The length of the CDR3 is 15 residues. CDR1 and CDR2 from the germline V gene are SGHKS and YYEKEE (reference sequence). The V end was cut by 3 bases, the J end by 0 bases, with 9 bases between. CDR3 sequence (DNA): TGTGCCAGCAGCTGGACAGTTGCAACTAATGAAAAACTGTTTTTT. It encodes CASSWTVATNEKLFF. The full variable domain, its missing parts supplied by reference TRBV5-5 and TRBJ1-4, is DAGVTQSPTHLIKTRGQQVTLRCSPISGHKSVSWYQQVLGQGPQFIFQYYEKEERGRGNFPDRFSARQFPNYSSELNVNALLLGDSALYLCASSWTVATNEKLFFGSGTQLSVL.

The chain links TRBV7-8 to TRBJ2-5, with 9 bases that match TRBD1. The CDR3 sequence is 15 residues long. Trimming took 5 bases from V and 5 from J; bases not matched to a gene: 9. Germline lookup yields CDR1 SGHVS and CDR2 FQNEAQ. In DNA, the CDR3 is TGTGCCAGCAGCACCTTTGGACAGGGGAGGGAGACCCAGTACTTC. This encodes CASSTFGQGRETQYF.

In nucleotides, the CDR3 is TGTGCCAGCAGCTTGGGGAGGGGCCGGGGAAACACCGGGGAGCTGTTTTTT. Amino acids: CASSLGRGRGNTGELFF. The chain uses TRBV7-2 and TRBJ2-2; 7 bases line up with TRBD2. Germline V gene lookup returns CDR1 SGHTA and CDR2 FQGNSA. CDR3 size: 17 residues. The trim removed 3 bases at V and 2 bases at J, leaving 9 bases unmatched.

The J gene is TRBJ2-7, the V gene TRBV21-1. TRBV21-1 is marked as a pseudogene. This CDR3 spans 14 amino acids. The CDR3 region is CASSRRNSSYEQYF. The CDR3 DNA is TGTGCCAGCAGCAGGCGGAACAGTTCCTACGAGCAGTACTTC.

There are a few counts of this clone. The rearrangement uses TRBV10-3 and TRBJ1-2; D gene unclear. V gave up 4 bases and J gave up 6 bases, with 6 bases separating them. Germline V gene data show CDR1 as ENHRY and CDR2 as SYGVKD. The CDR3 has 11 amino acids. CDR3 DNA sequence: TGTGCCATCAGTGGGGCAGATGGCTACACCTTC. The encoded protein is CAISGADGYTF.